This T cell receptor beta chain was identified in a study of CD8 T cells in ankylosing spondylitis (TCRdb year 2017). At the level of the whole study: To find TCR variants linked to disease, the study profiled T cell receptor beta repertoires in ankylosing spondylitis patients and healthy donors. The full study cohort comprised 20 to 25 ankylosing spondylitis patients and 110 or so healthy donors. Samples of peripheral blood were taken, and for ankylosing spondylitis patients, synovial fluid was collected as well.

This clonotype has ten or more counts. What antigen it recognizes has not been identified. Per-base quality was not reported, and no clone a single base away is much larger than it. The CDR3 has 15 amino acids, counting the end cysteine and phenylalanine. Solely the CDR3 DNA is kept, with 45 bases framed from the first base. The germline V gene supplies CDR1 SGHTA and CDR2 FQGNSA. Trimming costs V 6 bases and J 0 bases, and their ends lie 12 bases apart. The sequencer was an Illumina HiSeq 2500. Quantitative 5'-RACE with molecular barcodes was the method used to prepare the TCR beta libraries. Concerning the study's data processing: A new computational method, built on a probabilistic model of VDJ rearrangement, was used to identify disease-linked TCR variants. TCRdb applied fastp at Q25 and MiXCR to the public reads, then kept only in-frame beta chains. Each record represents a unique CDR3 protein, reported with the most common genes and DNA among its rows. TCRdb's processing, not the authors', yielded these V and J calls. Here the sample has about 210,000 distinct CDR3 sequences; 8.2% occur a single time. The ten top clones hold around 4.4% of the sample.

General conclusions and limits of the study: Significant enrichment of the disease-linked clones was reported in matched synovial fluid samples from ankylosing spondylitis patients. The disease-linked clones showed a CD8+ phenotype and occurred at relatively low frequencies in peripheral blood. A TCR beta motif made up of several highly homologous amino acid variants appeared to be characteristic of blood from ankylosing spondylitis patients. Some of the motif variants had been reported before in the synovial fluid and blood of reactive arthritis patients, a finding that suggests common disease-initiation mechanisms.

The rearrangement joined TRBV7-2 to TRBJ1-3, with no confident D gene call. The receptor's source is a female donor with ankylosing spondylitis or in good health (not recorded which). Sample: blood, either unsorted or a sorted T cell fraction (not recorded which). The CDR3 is CASRGSRRSGNTIYF. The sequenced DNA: TGTGCCAGCAGGGGGTCGCGCCGCTCTGGAAACACCATATATTTT. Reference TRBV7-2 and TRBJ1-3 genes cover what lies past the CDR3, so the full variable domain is GAGVSQSPSNKVTEKGKDVELRCDPISGHTALYWYRQSLGQGLEFLIYFQGNSAPDKSGLPSDRFSAERTGGSVSTLTIQRTQQEDSAVYLCASRGSRRSGNTIYFGEGSWLTVV.